These T cell receptor beta chains were read from a single sample in a study of T cell repertoires in cytomegalovirus infection. TCRdb reprocessed the reads via MiXCR and lists one record per CDR3 protein. Among around 130,000 distinct CDR3 sequences listed, approximately 8.8% were seen once. The sequenced sample consisted of PBMCs. These receptors were obtained from a human donor in good health (CMV status not recorded). Some clones in this sample may be carry-over from other donors' samples. CDR3s include the opening cysteine and the closing phenylalanine or tryptophan. D genes are given only for firm matches. For some rows the clone size is stated as once, few or many, or as a class when expanded; others skip it.

v_call	clone_size	d_call	j_call	cdr3_nt	cdr3_aa
TRBV12-3/TRBV12-4	many	NA	TRBJ1-5	TGTGCCAGCAGTTTACATGGACAGCCCCAGCATTTT	CASSLHGQPQHF
TRBV29-1	few	TRBD1	TRBJ1-5	TGCAGCGTCGGACAGGCGAAAAATCAGCCCCAGCATTTT	CSVGQAKNQPQHF
TRBV19	NA	TRBD1	TRBJ1-1	TGTGCCAGTAGTAGAAACAGGGGACGGAACACTGAAGCTTTCTTT	CASSRNRGRNTEAFF
TRBV27	many	NA	TRBJ2-7	TGTGCCAGCAGTTCGGGAGACGCCTACGAGCAGTACTTC	CASSSGDAYEQYF
TRBV30	many	NA	TRBJ2-3	TGTGCCTGGAGCGGCGGGGGCACAGATACGCAGTATTTT	CAWSGGGTDTQYF
TRBV7-2	many	NA	TRBJ2-3	TGTGCCAGCAGCTTCTGGACAGACACAGATACGCAGTATTTT	CASSFWTDTDTQYF
TRBV28	many	NA	TRBJ2-1	TGTGCCAGCACCACAGGGCCCTACAATGAGCAGTTCTTC	CASTTGPYNEQFF
TRBV7-2	many	NA	TRBJ2-3	TGTGCCAGCAGCTTAGTGGGGCCCGGCACAGATACGCAGTATTTT	CASSLVGPGTDTQYF
TRBV5-1	NA	NA	TRBJ2-3	TGCGCCAGCAGCTTTACCGATAGCACAGATACGCAGTATTTT	CASSFTDSTDTQYF
TRBV14	many	NA	TRBJ2-7	TGTGCCAGCAGCTACTCCTCCGTCTACGAGCAGTACTTC	CASSYSSVYEQYF
TRBV6-4	NA	NA	TRBJ2-1	TGTGCCAGCAGTGAGACGGCTGGGGGCTGGGAGCAGTTCTTC	CASSETAGGWEQFF
TRBV4-1	many	NA	TRBJ2-7	TGCGCCAGCAGCCAGCCCGGACAGAATTTATACGAGCAGTACTTC	CASSQPGQNLYEQYF
TRBV20-1	few	NA	TRBJ2-3	TGCAGTGCTAGCGGGAGCGGTACTACAGATACGCAGTATTTT	CSASGSGTTDTQYF
TRBV2	NA	NA	TRBJ2-7	TGTGCCAGCAGTGACACGGGCTACGAGCAGTACTTC	CASSDTGYEQYF
TRBV6-5	many	TRBD1	TRBJ1-2	TGTGCCAGTAAAAGAACAGGGGGGTTCTATGGCTACACCTTC	CASKRTGGFYGYTF
TRBV12-3/TRBV12-4	many	NA	TRBJ2-7	TGTGCCAGCAGTTGGCGGGGCACCACCTACGAGCAGTACTTC	CASSWRGTTYEQYF
TRBV29-1	many	NA	TRBJ2-1	TGCAGCGTTGGGGGCAGGCGGTACAATGAGCAGTTCTTC	CSVGGRRYNEQFF
TRBV5-1	many	TRBD1	TRBJ1-1	TGCGCCAGCAGCCGACAGGGCCGGTACACTGAAGCTTTCTTT	CASSRQGRYTEAFF
TRBV5-6	NA	NA	TRBJ2-4	TGTGCCAGCAGCTTGGGGGCCAAAAACATTCAGTACTTC	CASSLGAKNIQYF
TRBV11-2	many	TRBD2	TRBJ2-1	TGTGCCAGCAGCCAAGGACTAGCGGGGGACTACAATGAGCAGTTCTTC	CASSQGLAGDYNEQFF
TRBV28	many	NA	TRBJ2-3	TGTGCCAGCAGTTTATTCCGTACAGATACGCAGTATTTT	CASSLFRTDTQYF
TRBV4-2	many	NA	TRBJ1-1	TGTGCCAGCAGCCAAGGGGCGCGGGGGTGGGGCGACACTGAAGCTTTCTTT	CASSQGARGWGDTEAFF
TRBV28	many	NA	TRBJ1-4	TGTGCCAGCAGTGCTACCCGGACAGAAAATGAAAAACTGTTTTTT	CASSATRTENEKLFF